This TCR beta chain came from a study of cytomegalovirus exposure and HLA in healthy donors (dated by TCRdb to between 2016 and 2019). For the wider study: An earlier analysis of approximately 640 of the donors reported approximately 300 Gb of sequence data and 120 million or so unique TCR beta sequences from about 179 million T cells. Approximately 330 gigabases of sequencing data and around 85 million unique TCR sequences made up an early release that covered approximately 620 HLA-typed donors. Among the roughly 370 genotyped donors, approximately 76% belonged to the genetic ancestry cluster associated with self-reported Caucasian donors. The aim of the study was to test whether cataloging public T cell receptors could identify signatures of past pathogen exposure. The study profiled the T cell repertoires of about 720 subjects by immunosequencing and related them to cytomegalovirus serostatus. A separate validation cohort of over a hundred different subjects was used in addition to the approximately 700-subject first cohort. High-throughput TCR immunosequencing, statistical association of individual TCRs with disease status, and machine learning were combined to predict cytomegalovirus infection status. In a later analysis, previously published TCR beta repertoires from 500 to 750 donors were re-analyzed and high-resolution HLA genotyping was added so that TCR occurrence patterns could be studied. Rather than drawing on any new phenotypic data, the later analysis identified candidate immune exposures from TCR beta sequences and the way those sequences occurred across donors. In an earlier analysis of several hundred of the donors, high-throughput TCR beta sequencing was used to judge whether each TCR beta V gene segment behaved as functional or pseudogenic. Donor age, sex, ethnicity and CMV serostatus were collected together with the repertoire data. A later genetic analysis used genome-wide SNP genotypes for about 60% of the roughly 670 donors, treating that subset as a discovery cohort. All discovery cohort repertoires had been generated using a single sequencing platform. Both class I and class II loci were covered by HLA typing, at four-digit resolution. The number of typed donors differed by locus: roughly 629-630 for A, B, C, DRB1 and DQB1; 522 for DQA1; over 600 for DPA1; and about 450 for DPB1. Because of strong linkage in the cohort, a few DR-DQ haplotypes were treated as single units for association and clustering. Among under 450 genotyped donors of the cohort, an average of 235,054 unique TCR beta nucleotide sequences were sequenced per donor, 15% to 20% of them non-productive.

The receptor library was made with the immunoSEQ multiplex PCR assay. A mixture of 60 forward primers for TCR Vbeta segments and 13 reverse primers for TCR Jbeta segments was used in the multiplex PCR. Amplification of the CDR3 region of rearranged TCR beta genes was performed with a multiplex PCR assay on genomic DNA. The Illumina HiSeq System was used to sequence the amplified TCR beta libraries as 87-base-pair reads. On the study's bioinformatics: Across the 500 to 700 repertoires, a later analysis counted 60 million to 90 million unique TCR beta chains, roughly 11 million of which were shared by at least two donors. A nearest-neighbor algorithm error-corrected the raw reads and collapsed the reads into unique sequences, merging closely related sequences to remove PCR and sequencing errors. To assign V, D and J gene segments, CDR3 sequences were aligned to IMGT reference sequences. Each retained sequence needed at least a six-nucleotide match to both a V gene segment and a J gene segment. A rearrangement counted as productive if the CDR3 had no stop codons and remained in frame with V and J, and every other rearrangement counted as non-productive. CDR3 was defined by IMGT convention, running from the second conserved V-encoded cysteine to the conserved J-encoded phenylalanine. The earlier analysis of 500 to 750 of the donors excluded any sequence lacking an unambiguous match to a single V gene segment. An earlier analysis of almost 600 of the donors classified V segments as functional when productive rearrangements were above 56.7% and as segregating when the standard deviation between donors was above 5%. A statistical classification framework was built for diagnosing cytomegalovirus status from the catalog of TCR beta chain sequences. A later analysis assigned V and J genes by comparing TCR nucleotide sequences with IMGT/GENE-DB human TR gene sequences. A later analysis assigned CDR3 sequences and most-parsimonious VDJ recombination scenarios with the TCRdist pipeline. In a later analysis, every TCR beta chain was defined by the combination of its CDR3 amino acid sequence and its V-gene family, and reads without a unique V-gene family were dropped. A later analysis removed 500 to 600 highly shared, low-generation-probability nucleotide sequences to deal with suspected cross-contamination and a sequencing artifact. For each public chain, a later analysis derived a clonal expansion index from normalized ranks of inferred template counts within each repertoire. Generation probabilities in a later analysis came from a VDJ recombination model fitted to out-of-frame rearrangements, and those results were checked against IGoR. A later analysis scored TCR-TCR, TCR-HLA and TCR-CMV co-occurrence with hypergeometric tests, applying a repertoire-size bias correction to TCR pairs. False discovery rates were estimated in a later analysis by permuting HLA or CMV assignments 20 times. In a later analysis, co-occurring TCRs were grouped using DBSCAN, with TCRdist sequence similarity added in when clustering inside HLA-allele-positive subsets. Co-occurrence clustering excluded repertoires with fewer than 30,000 or more than 120,000 public chains, plus five with anomalous nucleotide sharing. TCRdb limited this immuneACCESS table to in-frame rearrangements with V and J called. A share of clones is missing; checked studies link under half to unresolved V genes, and the rest is unexplained. V, J and clone size were drawn from that table, and D and trimming were deduced from the DNA. The sample table lists 100,000 to 150,000 clones, about 81% of them with a count of one. Of the sample, 1.1% falls within the top ten clones.

The cohort was made up of 666 healthy bone marrow donors. Cohort members were all nominally healthy when sampled, although unrecorded immune exposures were likely present. The donor was CMV seronegative and belonged to the group of roughly 330 seronegative cohort members. A peripheral blood sample was collected from each donor, and TCR beta sequencing was performed on peripheral blood mononuclear cells. Genomic DNA was extracted from the blood cell samples with the Qiagen DNeasy Blood Extraction Kit. V sheds 0 bases and J sheds 4 bases, leaving 7 bases between their ends. Taken from the germline V gene (reference sequence), the CDR1 and CDR2 loops are GTSNPN and SVGIG. The CDR3 has 12 amino acids, counting the end cysteine and phenylalanine. Left in the record is the CDR3 DNA by itself, 36 bases read in frame from the first base. Of note for this clone: No antigen is known for it. No base-level quality is on record; no much larger clone is a single base apart.

The research as a whole found: Most CMV-associated TCR beta chains appeared to be HLA-restricted in a later analysis, and the HLA associations seemed to be driven largely by CMV exposure. The authors suggested that the approach could potentially be extended to other disease states and immunological phenotypes. Strong co-occurrence of HLA alleles, especially DR and DQ, made assigning TCR associations to individual alleles difficult. According to a later analysis, TCR association rates differed among HLA loci, with DRB1 alleles showing the most associated TCRs and HLA-C alleles showing the fewest. A later analysis reported that several top co-occurrence clusters appeared linked to parvovirus B19, influenza, CMV and Epstein-Barr virus. The classifier was reported to diagnose cytomegalovirus status with high specificity and sensitivity in both the original and validation cohorts. The cohort was sequenced for TCR beta chains only, and without alpha or paired-chain data the features that could be detected were limited. In a later genetic analysis, fewer N-insertions in productive TCRs were reported among donors in an Asian-associated ancestry cluster than the roughly 700-donor mean. Some IMGT-functional V segments, including TRBV6-2 and TRBV6-3, could not be told apart with the 87-base-pair reads, so those segments were excluded. Correlated functional status among segregating V segments might be attributable to linkage disequilibrium, but an unknown experimental factor could not be ruled out. Broadly in line with IMGT annotations, most TCR beta V segments showed up in productive rearrangements about 87% or about 30% of the time in an earlier analysis of a few hundred of the donors. A later analysis associated 16,951 TCR beta sequences with specific HLA alleles at a false discovery rate of 0.05. In a later analysis, HLA-associated TCR beta chains were found to be more clonally expanded and to have lower generation probabilities than equally common non-associated chains. The presence/absence analyses assumed that sequencing depth was roughly uniform across donors, and that assumption may not be true. The sequencing pipeline was judged likely to have produced a cluster of highly shared sequence variants as a technical artifact. Because some donors lacked HLA typing at each locus, the association tests relied only on the typed subset. Three of the identified cytomegalovirus-associated TCR beta chains were confirmed in vitro to be specific for cytomegalovirus antigens. A further reported finding was that TCR beta sequences accurately predicted the HLA-A and HLA-B alleles for most subjects in the first cohort. A later genetic analysis associated a missense DCLRE1C variant with V-gene and J-gene trimming of TCR beta chains, and an independent cohort replicated the association. Immune exposure information for the cohort was limited to CMV serostatus. Across donors, most TCR sequences were observed very rarely, whereas some public TCRs were present in many individuals. In the study, 150 to 200 TCR beta chains were listed as associated with cytomegalovirus. Because counts were too low, about 15 rarely observed V segments, including chromosome 9 orphons, were left out of the earlier analysis of 587 of the donors.

Sequenced input: PBMCs. The rearrangement joined TRBV30 to TRBJ2-7; the D gene cannot be resolved reliably. The TCR sequence derives from a young woman in good health and CMV-seronegative. CDR3 reads: CAWSVLSYEQYF. The nucleotides are TGTGCCTGGAGTGTACTGTCGTACGAGCAGTACTTC.